Below, one T cell receptor (beta chain) is given with its context. What it recognizes is unknown. Disease duration was under 3 months in the ophthalmopathy patients, who also had a Clinical Activity Score of at least 3 and a NOSPECS grade of at least 4. The sample originates from a study of T cells in Graves' hyperthyroidism and ophthalmopathy. Overall study: Peripheral blood was acquired at first diagnosis, ahead of any therapy whatsoever. General study points: Blood also contained most expanded thyroid clonotypes above 0.001.

There were TCR beta CDR3 regions amplified from RNA transcripts. The HTBI set primed first-round TCR CDR3 RT-PCR. TCRdb redid the calling of the multiplex PCR reads with MiXCR, one entry per CDR3 protein. The sample consists of fewer than 750,000 distinct CDR3 sequences, approximately 14% of them appearing once. Germline V gene lookup returns CDR1 MNHEY and CDR2 SVGEGT. This CDR3 has 14 residues. V gave up 5 bases and J gave up 5 bases; unmatched junction bases: 8. The chain links TRBV6-2 or TRBV6-3 to TRBJ1-2, with 7 bases fitting TRBD1. The sequenced sample was blood. This TCR was recovered from a woman between 40 and 50 years old with Graves' ophthalmopathy. The CDR3 bases are TGTGCCAGCAGTAGAGGACAGGCAGCTTATGGCTACACCTTC. Protein product: CASSRGQAAYGYTF.